The T cell receptor (beta chain) described here comes from a study of blood T cell repertoires in COVID-19. Turning to this clone: At one end, the junction sequence differs from germline, possibly due to a read error.

Repertoires were generated with immunoSEQ multiplex PCR, while TCRdb's copy carries only in-frame clones and drops some. Of 230,000 or so clones listed, roughly 80% were seen once; the top ten hold around 4.7%. CDR1 and CDR2 from the germline V gene are SGHRS and YFSETQ. This CDR3 spans 15 amino acids. The TCR was taken from a human donor in a cohort sampled during active COVID-19. The chain combines TRBV5-1 with TRBJ1-1; weak D call: TRBD1 (6 bases). The sequencing input was peripheral blood. The CDR3 DNA follows: TGCGCCAGCCGCTTTACAGGGTTAATGAACACTGAAGCTTTCTTT. This sequence encodes CASRFTGLMNTEAFF. The full variable domain, its missing parts supplied by reference TRBV5-1 and TRBJ1-1, is KAGVTQTPRYLIKTRGQQVTLSCSPISGHRSVSWYQQTPGQGLQFLFEYFSETQRNKGNFPGRFSGRQFSNSRSEMNVSTLELGDSALYLCASRFTGLMNTEAFFGQGTRLTVV.